This record covers a single T cell receptor beta chain. Its cognate antigen is unknown. This record comes from a study of early T cells in non-severe SARS-CoV-2 infection. On the study more broadly: Chains from this unsorted whole-blood bulk RNA could not be paired.

Between the trimmed V and J ends, which lost 8 bases and 0 bases, there was a span of 12 bases. This CDR3 is 14 amino acids long. Per germline, CDR1 SGHVS and CDR2 FNYEAQ. Overall study results and limits: A preference for anti-spike CD8 responses marked VDJdb matching, which missed private and CD4 specificities.

cDNA molecules, individually, were tagged with unique molecular identifiers. TCRdb ran MiXCR on the 5' RACE reads and lists one entry per CDR3 protein. The sample contains 25,000 to 35,000 distinct CDR3 sequences, approximately 5.4% of which appear only once. Sequencing was done on a sample of whole blood. V and J are TRBV7-6 and TRBJ2-3; D not certain. The TCR comes from an adult who was a healthcare worker with PCR-confirmed SARS-CoV-2 infection or an uninfected control (not recorded which). The CDR3 reads CASAPLSSTDTQYF. CDR3 DNA sequence: TGTGCCAGCGCCCCCCTGTCTAGCACAGATACGCAGTATTTT. Based on the CDR3 plus reference TRBV7-6 and TRBJ2-3, the full variable domain is GAGVSQSPRYKVTKRGQDVALRCDPISGHVSLYWYRQALGQGPEFLTYFNYEAQQDKSGLPNDRFSAERPEGSISTLTIQRTEQRDSAMYRCASAPLSSTDTQYFGPGTRLTVL.